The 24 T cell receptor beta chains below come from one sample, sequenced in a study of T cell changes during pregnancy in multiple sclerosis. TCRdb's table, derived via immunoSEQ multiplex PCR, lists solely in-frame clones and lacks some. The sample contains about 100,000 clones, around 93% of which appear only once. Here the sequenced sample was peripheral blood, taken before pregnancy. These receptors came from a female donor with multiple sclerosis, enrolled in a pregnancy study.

This CDR3 reads CASSQATGTSRYNEQFF. The CDR3 DNA reads as TGTGCCAGCAGCCAAGCCACCGGGACTAGCAGATACAATGAGCAGTTCTTC. The genes are TRBV14 and TRBJ2-1, with 9 bases matching TRBD2. The CDR3 consists of 17 residues. Per the germline V gene, CDR1 is SGHDN and CDR2 is FVKESK. The V gene end was trimmed by 1 base and the J gene end by 4 bases; junction bases not matched to a gene: 8. Full variable domain (remainder filled in from reference TRBV14 and TRBJ2-1): EAGVTQFPSHSVIEKGQTVTLRCDPISGHDNLYWYRRVMGKEIKFLLHFVKESKQDESGMPNNRFLAERTGGTYSTLKVQPAELEDSGVYFCASSQATGTSRYNEQFFGPGTRLTVL.

This CDR3 reads CASSRIQGSYGYTF. The CDR3 DNA sequence: TGTGCCAGTAGCCGAATACAGGGGTCCTATGGCTACACCTTC. This chain uses TRBV19 with TRBJ1-2, with 7 bases fitting TRBD1. From germline, CDR1 is LNHDA and CDR2 SQIVND (reference sequence). The CDR3 is 14 residues long. Trimming at V came to 6 bases and at J to 4 bases, leaving 8 bases not matched to a gene.

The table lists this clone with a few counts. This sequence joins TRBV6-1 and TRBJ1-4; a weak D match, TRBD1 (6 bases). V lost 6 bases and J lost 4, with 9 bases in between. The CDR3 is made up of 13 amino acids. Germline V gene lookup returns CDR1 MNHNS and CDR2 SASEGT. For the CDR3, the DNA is TGTGCCAGCAGACGGGACAATAATGAAAAACTGTTTTTT. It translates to CASRRDNNEKLFF.

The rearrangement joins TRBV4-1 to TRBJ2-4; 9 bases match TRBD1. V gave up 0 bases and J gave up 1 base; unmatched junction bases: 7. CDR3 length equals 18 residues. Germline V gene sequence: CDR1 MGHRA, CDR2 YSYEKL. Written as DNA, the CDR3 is TGCGCCAGCAGCCAAGAGGGTCTACAGGGGGCGGCCAAAAACATTCAGTACTTC. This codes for CASSQEGLQGAAKNIQYF.

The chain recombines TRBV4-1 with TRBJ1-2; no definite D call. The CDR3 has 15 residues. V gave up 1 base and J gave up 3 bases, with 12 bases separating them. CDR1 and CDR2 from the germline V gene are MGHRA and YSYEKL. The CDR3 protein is CASSQVEGVDYGYTF. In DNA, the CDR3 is TGCGCCAGCAGCCAAGTAGAGGGAGTTGACTATGGCTACACCTTC.

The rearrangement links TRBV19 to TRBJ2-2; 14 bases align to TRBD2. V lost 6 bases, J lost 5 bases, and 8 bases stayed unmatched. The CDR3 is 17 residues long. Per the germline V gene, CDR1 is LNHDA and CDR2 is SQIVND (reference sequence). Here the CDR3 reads CASSKGTSGRKTGELFF. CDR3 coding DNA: TGTGCCAGTAGCAAAGGGACTAGCGGGAGAAAAACCGGGGAGCTGTTTTTT.

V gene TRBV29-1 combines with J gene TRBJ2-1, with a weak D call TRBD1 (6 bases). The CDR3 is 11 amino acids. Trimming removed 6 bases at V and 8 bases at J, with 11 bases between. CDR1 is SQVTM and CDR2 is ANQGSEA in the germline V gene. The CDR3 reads CSVTGTYEQFF. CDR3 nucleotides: TGCAGCGTGACAGGCACATATGAGCAGTTCTTC.

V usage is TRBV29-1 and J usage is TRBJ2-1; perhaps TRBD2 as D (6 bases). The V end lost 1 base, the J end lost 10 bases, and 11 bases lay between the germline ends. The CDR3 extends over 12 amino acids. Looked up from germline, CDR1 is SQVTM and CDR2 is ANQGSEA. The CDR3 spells CSVEGDLGEQFF. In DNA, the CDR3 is TGCAGCGTTGAAGGGGACTTGGGGGAGCAGTTCTTC.

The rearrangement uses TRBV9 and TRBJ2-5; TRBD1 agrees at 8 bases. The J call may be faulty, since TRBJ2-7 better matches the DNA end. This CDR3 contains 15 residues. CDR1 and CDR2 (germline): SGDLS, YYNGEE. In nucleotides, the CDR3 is TGTGCCAGCAGCGTAGCGGAGGACAGGGCCTACGAGCAGTACTTC. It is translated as CASSVAEDRAYEQYF.

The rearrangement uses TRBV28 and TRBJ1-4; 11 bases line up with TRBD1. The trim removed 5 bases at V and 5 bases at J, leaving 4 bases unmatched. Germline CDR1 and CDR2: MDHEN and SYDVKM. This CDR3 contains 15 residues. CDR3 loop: CASSAGQGANEKLFF. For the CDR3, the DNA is TGTGCCAGCAGTGCTGGACAGGGGGCAAATGAAAAACTGTTTTTT.

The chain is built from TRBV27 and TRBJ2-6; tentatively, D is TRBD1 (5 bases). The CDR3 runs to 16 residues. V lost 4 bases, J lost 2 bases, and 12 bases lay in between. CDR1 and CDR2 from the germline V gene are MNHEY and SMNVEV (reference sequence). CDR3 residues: CASSSPGSAGANVLTF. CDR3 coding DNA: TGTGCCAGCAGTTCCCCAGGGTCCGCTGGGGCCAACGTCCTGACTTTC.

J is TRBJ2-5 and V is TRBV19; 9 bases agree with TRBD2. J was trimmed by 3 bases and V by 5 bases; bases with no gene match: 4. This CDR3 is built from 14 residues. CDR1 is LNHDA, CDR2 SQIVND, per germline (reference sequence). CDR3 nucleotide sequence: TGTGCCAGTAGTGGCCTAGCGGGAAAAGAGACCCAGTACTTC. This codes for CASSGLAGKETQYF.

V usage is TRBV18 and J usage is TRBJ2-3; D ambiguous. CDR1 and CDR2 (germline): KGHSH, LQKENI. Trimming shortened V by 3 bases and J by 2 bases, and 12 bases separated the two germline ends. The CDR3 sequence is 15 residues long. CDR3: CASSPLASNTDTQYF. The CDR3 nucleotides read TGTGCCAGCTCACCTCTTGCCTCTAACACAGATACGCAGTATTTT.

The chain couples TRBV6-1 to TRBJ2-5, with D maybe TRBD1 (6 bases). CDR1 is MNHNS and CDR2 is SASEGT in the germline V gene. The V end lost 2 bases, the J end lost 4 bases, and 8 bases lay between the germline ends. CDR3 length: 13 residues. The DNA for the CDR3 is TGTGCCAGCAGTGAAAGGGGGAGAGAGACCCAGTACTTC. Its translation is CASSERGRETQYF.

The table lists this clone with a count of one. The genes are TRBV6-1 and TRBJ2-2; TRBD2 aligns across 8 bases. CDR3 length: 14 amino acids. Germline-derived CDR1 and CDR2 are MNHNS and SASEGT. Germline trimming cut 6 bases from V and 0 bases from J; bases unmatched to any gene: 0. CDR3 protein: CASRLAANTGELFF. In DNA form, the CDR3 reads TGTGCCAGCAGACTAGCGGCGAACACCGGGGAGCTGTTTTTT.

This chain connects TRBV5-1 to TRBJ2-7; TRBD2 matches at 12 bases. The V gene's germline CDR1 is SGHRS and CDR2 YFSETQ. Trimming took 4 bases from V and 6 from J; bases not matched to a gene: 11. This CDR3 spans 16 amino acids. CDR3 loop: CASSLRLLAGGGEQYF. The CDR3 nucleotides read TGCGCCAGCAGCCTACGCTTACTAGCGGGAGGAGGCGAGCAGTACTTC.

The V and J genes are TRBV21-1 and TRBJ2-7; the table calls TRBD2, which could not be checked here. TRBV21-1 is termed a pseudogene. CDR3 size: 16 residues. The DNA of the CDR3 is TGTGCCAGCAGCAAAGGGGCCCCGCGGGGACCCTGGGAGCAGTACTTC. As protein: CASSKGAPRGPWEQYF.

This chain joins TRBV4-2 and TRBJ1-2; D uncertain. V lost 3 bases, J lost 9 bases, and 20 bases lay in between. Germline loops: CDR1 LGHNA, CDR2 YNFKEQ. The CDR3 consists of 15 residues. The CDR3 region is CASSHMGTGGRSYTF. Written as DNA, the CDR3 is TGTGCCAGCAGCCATATGGGAACCGGCGGGAGAAGCTACACCTTC.

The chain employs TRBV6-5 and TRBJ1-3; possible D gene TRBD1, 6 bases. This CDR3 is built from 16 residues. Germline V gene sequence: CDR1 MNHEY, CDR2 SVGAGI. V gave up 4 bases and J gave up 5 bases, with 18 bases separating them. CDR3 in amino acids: CASSSRGGRGRNTIYF. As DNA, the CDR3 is TGTGCCAGCAGTTCCCGCGGGGGGCGCGGAAGAAACACCATATATTTT.

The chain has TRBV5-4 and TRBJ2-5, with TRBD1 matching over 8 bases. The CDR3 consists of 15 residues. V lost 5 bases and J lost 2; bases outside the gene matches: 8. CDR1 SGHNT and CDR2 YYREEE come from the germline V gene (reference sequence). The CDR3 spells CASRPPDREQETQYF. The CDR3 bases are TGTGCCAGCAGACCGCCGGACAGGGAGCAAGAGACCCAGTACTTC.

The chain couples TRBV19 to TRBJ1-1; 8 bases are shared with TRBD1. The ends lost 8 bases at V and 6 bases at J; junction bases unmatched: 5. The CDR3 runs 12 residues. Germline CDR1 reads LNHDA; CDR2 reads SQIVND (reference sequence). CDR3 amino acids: CASSDRGAEAFF. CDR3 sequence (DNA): TGTGCCAGTTCAGACAGGGGCGCTGAAGCTTTCTTT. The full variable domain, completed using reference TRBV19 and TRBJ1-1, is DGGITQSPKYLFRKEGQNVTLSCEQNLNHDAMYWYRQDPGQGLRLIYYSQIVNDFQKGDIAEGYSVSREKKESFPLTVTSAQKNPTAFYLCASSDRGAEAFFGQGTRLTVV.

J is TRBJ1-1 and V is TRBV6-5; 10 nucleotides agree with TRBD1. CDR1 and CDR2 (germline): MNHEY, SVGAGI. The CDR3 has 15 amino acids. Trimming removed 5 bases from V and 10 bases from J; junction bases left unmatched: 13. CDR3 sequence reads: CASSHRDRGTRVAFF. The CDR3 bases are TGTGCCAGCAGTCACCGGGACAGGGGTACACGGGTAGCTTTCTTT.

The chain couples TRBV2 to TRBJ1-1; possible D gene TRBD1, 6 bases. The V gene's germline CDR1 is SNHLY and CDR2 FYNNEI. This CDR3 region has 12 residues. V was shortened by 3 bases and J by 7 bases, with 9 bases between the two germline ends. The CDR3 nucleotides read TGTGCCAGCAGTGAGCACAGGGTTGAAGCTTTCTTT. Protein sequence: CASSEHRVEAFF.

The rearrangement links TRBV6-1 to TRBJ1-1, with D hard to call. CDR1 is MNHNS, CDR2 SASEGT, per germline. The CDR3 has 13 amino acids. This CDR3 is CAASNGRNTEAFF. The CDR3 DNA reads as TGTGCGGCCAGCAATGGGAGGAACACTGAAGCTTTCTTT.